The 27 T cell receptor beta chains listed next were all sequenced from one sample in a study of T cell changes during pregnancy in multiple sclerosis. Assay used: immunoSEQ multiplex PCR; TCRdb lists only in-frame clones, some missing. The data contain approximately 20,000 clones, around 93% of them singletons. Sequenced here: CD4+ T cells from peripheral blood mononuclear cells, sampled in the third trimester of pregnancy. Source of these receptors: a female donor with multiple sclerosis, enrolled in a pregnancy study.

The chain is built from TRBV7-9 and TRBJ2-3; D may be TRBD2 (7 bases). The V end was cut by 11 bases, the J end by 0 bases, with 18 bases between. Germline assignment: CDR1 SEHNR and CDR2 FQNEAQ (reference sequence). The CDR3 runs 15 residues. The CDR3: CALDARGLSTDTQYF. As DNA, the CDR3 is TGTGCCCTCGATGCGCGGGGGCTGAGCACAGATACGCAGTATTTT. Looking up the rest from reference TRBV7-9 and TRBJ2-3 gives the full variable domain: DTGVSQNPRHKITKRGQNVTFRCDPISEHNRLYWYRQTLGQGPEFLTYFQNEAQLEKSRLLSDRFSAERPKGSFSTLEIQRTEQGDSAMYLCALDARGLSTDTQYFGPGTRLTVL.

This clone was found a few times. CDR3 nucleotides: TGTGCCAGCAGCTCGACGGGGGCCTACAATGAGCAGTTCTTC. This encodes CASSSTGAYNEQFF. The V and J genes are TRBV11-3 and TRBJ2-1, with D possibly being TRBD2 (6 bases). This CDR3 spans 14 amino acids. With 4 bases removed from V and 2 bases from J, the gap between germline ends came to 9 bases. The germline V gene encodes CDR1 SGHNT and CDR2 YENEEA.

The CDR3 bases are TGTGCCAGCAGCTCGGACAGTACAGGCGAGCAGTACTTC. It encodes CASSSDSTGEQYF. V gene TRBV7-3 combines with J gene TRBJ2-7; D may be TRBD1 (6 bases). Germline V CDR1 and CDR2: SGHTA, FQGTGA. Between the trimmed V and J ends, which lost 4 bases and 6 bases, there was a span of 13 bases. The CDR3 is made up of 13 amino acids. Variable domain in full (rest from reference TRBV7-3 and TRBJ2-7): GAGVSQTPSNKVTEKGKYVELRCDPISGHTALYWYRQSLGQGPEFLIYFQGTGAADDSGLPNDRFFAVRPEGSVSTLKIQRTERGDSAVYLCASSSDSTGEQYFGPGTRLTVT.

The rearrangement links TRBV21-1 to TRBJ1-3. TRBV21-1 is described as a pseudogene. CDR3 length equals 18 residues. CDR3 nucleotide sequence: TGTGCCAGCAGCAAAAGGTATGGGTGGAGGATGGCTGGAAACACCATATATTTT. This gives the protein CASSKRYGWRMAGNTIYF.

The chain carries TRBV5-4 and TRBJ2-7, with 8 bases lining up with TRBD2. Germline-derived CDR1 and CDR2 are SGHNT and YYREEE (reference sequence). V was pared by 4 bases and J by 4 bases, with 7 bases of the junction left unmatched. The CDR3 totals 14 residues. CDR3 bases: TGTGCCAGCAGCCGTAGCGGGGCGGGGTACGAGCAGTACTTC. Translation: CASSRSGAGYEQYF.

The chain links TRBV5-1 to TRBJ1-1; a weak D match, TRBD1 (6 bases). This CDR3 contains 15 residues. Germline CDR1 and CDR2: SGHRS and YFSETQ. V was clipped by 5 bases and J by 0 bases, with 14 bases between them. The CDR3: CASRRSQGLNTEAFF. The CDR3 nucleotides read TGCGCCAGCAGGAGGTCGCAGGGGCTGAACACTGAAGCTTTCTTT.

This chain joins TRBV7-9 and TRBJ2-5; D perhaps matches TRBD1 (6 bases). The CDR3 totals 14 residues. V gave up 4 bases and J gave up 5 bases, with 14 bases separating them. Per the germline V gene, CDR1 is SEHNR and CDR2 is FQNEAQ (reference sequence). DNA for the CDR3: TGTGCCAGCAGCTCCCCTCTCCAGGGGGAGACCCAGTACTTC. It encodes CASSSPLQGETQYF.

This chain connects TRBV4-2 to TRBJ1-2; a weak D match, TRBD1 (5 bases). CDR1 LGHNA and CDR2 YNFKEQ come from the germline V gene. The V and J ends lost 0 bases and 5 bases respectively, with 13 bases between them. The CDR3 covers 15 residues. The CDR3 reads CASSQDRGGGYGYTF. In DNA form, the CDR3 reads TGTGCCAGCAGCCAAGATCGGGGGGGTGGGTATGGCTACACCTTC.

J is TRBJ2-2 and V is TRBV5-1; TRBD1 agrees at 12 bases. Germline V gene sequence: CDR1 SGHRS, CDR2 YFSETQ. V shed 4 bases, J shed 11 bases, and the junction held 6 bases outside the gene matches. This CDR3 has 14 amino acids. The CDR3, as DNA: TGCGCCAGCAGCCCGGGACAGGGGGCAACCGAGCTGTTTTTT. This encodes CASSPGQGATELFF.

The gene calls are TRBV19 and TRBJ1-5; D is undetermined. Germline CDR1 is LNHDA and CDR2 is SQIVND (reference sequence). Between the trimmed V and J ends, which lost 6 bases and 2 bases, there was a span of 11 bases. This CDR3 has 14 residues. Written as DNA, the CDR3 is TGTGCCAGTAGGGCCCTGGTCCGCAATCAGCCCCAGCATTTT. This codes for CASRALVRNQPQHF.

The count of this clone is one. The rearrangement uses TRBV4-1 and TRBJ2-1, with D tentatively TRBD2 (6 bases). The CDR3 runs to 16 residues. Trimming removed 7 bases from V and 9 bases from J, with 25 bases in between. Germline values: CDR1 MGHRA, CDR2 YSYEKL. CDR3 amino acids: CASTYLGRGPFGEQFF. The DNA for the CDR3 is TGCGCCAGCACCTACCTGGGGCGGGGACCTTTCGGTGAGCAGTTCTTC.

This clone has more than one count but fewer than ten. This chain uses TRBV7-3 with TRBJ1-2; 7 bases fit TRBD1. The CDR3 consists of 15 residues. The V segment lost 2 bases and the J segment 8 bases; nucleotides outside the gene matches: 11. CDR1 and CDR2 from the germline V gene are SGHTA and FQGTGA. Here the CDR3 reads CASSLRGGMGEGYTF. CDR3 nucleotide sequence: TGTGCCAGCAGCTTACGAGGGGGCATGGGGGAAGGCTACACCTTC.

In its sample, this clone was seen once. V is TRBV5-6 and J is TRBJ1-2; D possibly corresponds to TRBD1 (6 bases). The V end was cut by 5 bases, the J end by 4 bases, with 9 bases between. Germline lookup yields CDR1 SGHDT and CDR2 YYEEEE. The CDR3 contains 12 residues. Here the CDR3 reads CASSQGIYGYTF. In nucleotides, the CDR3 is TGTGCCAGCAGTCAGGGGATCTATGGCTACACCTTC.

The J gene is TRBJ1-2, the V gene TRBV6-6; no definite D call. In germline, CDR1 is MNHNY, CDR2 SVGAGI (reference sequence). Trimming shortened V by 0 bases and J by 8 bases, and 10 bases separated the two germline ends. The CDR3 loop spans 13 amino acids. CDR3 residues: CASSYSRGEGYTF. The CDR3 nucleotides are TGTGCCAGCAGTTACTCGCGCGGGGAAGGCTACACCTTC.

The rearrangement links TRBV29-1 to TRBJ2-1; 7 nucleotides match TRBD1. Looked up from germline, CDR1 is SQVTM and CDR2 is ANQGSEA. The CDR3 loop spans 15 amino acids. The ends lost 7 bases at V and 0 bases at J; junction bases unmatched: 9. CDR3 nucleotides: TGCAGCGCTCCGAGGGGGCAGAGCTCCTACAATGAGCAGTTCTTC. Its translation: CSAPRGQSSYNEQFF.

V gene TRBV11-3 combines with J gene TRBJ2-3, with D possibly matching TRBD1 (6 bases). The CDR3 loop spans 16 amino acids. Per the germline V gene, CDR1 is SGHNT and CDR2 is YENEEA. Trimming stripped 5 bases from V and 6 bases from J, with 21 bases between. The CDR3 is CASSLGSMGAADTQYF. CDR3 coding DNA: TGTGCCAGCAGCCTTGGGAGCATGGGGGCAGCCGATACGCAGTATTTT.

The genes are TRBV11-2 and TRBJ1-2, with TRBD1 identical over 7 bases. The CDR3 has 17 amino acids. J gave up 0 bases and V 0 bases, and 7 bases lay outside the gene matches. Germline V lookup: CDR1 SGHAT, CDR2 FQNNGV. CDR3 nucleotides: TGTGCCAGCAGCTTAGATAGCCAGGGGGTGACTAACTATGGCTACACCTTC. It translates to CASSLDSQGVTNYGYTF.

The chain combines TRBV4-3 with TRBJ2-4; 8 nucleotides match TRBD2. The V and J ends lost 0 bases and 3 bases, in that order; junction bases with no gene match: 7. CDR1 and CDR2 (germline): LGHNA, YSLEER. The CDR3 contains 17 residues. CDR3 sequence reads: CASSQDPGGPGKNIQYF. DNA for the CDR3: TGCGCCAGCAGCCAAGATCCGGGGGGGCCCGGCAAAAACATTCAGTACTTC.

The chain links TRBV29-1 to TRBJ1-1; tentative D call: TRBD1 (6 bases). Deletions cut 6 bases from V and 7 bases from J, with 18 bases between. The germline V gene has CDR1 SQVTM and CDR2 ANQGSEA. The CDR3 spans 13 residues. CDR3 sequence reads: CSVDEGVLGEAFF. In nucleotides, the CDR3 is TGCAGCGTCGATGAGGGGGTCCTGGGTGAAGCTTTCTTT.

V and J are TRBV18 and TRBJ2-5; 7 nucleotides line up with TRBD2. The CDR3 runs to 14 residues. The V gene's germline CDR1 is KGHSH and CDR2 LQKENI. Trimming at V came to 6 bases and at J to 1 base, leaving 5 bases not matched to a gene. CDR3 loop: CASSPGLVQETQYF. As DNA, the CDR3 is TGTGCCAGCTCCCCCGGACTAGTCCAAGAGACCCAGTACTTC.

The chain is built from TRBV2 and TRBJ1-1, with D unresolved. The CDR3 spans 12 residues. V was shortened by 3 bases and J by 7 bases, with 9 bases between the two germline ends. Germline loops: CDR1 SNHLY, CDR2 FYNNEI. The CDR3 DNA reads TGTGCCAGCAGTGATTATGGAGATGAAGCTTTCTTT. The encoded protein is CASSDYGDEAFF.

This clone was recorded once. The chain combines TRBV5-1 with TRBJ2-7; maybe TRBD1 (6 bases). Per germline, CDR1 SGHRS and CDR2 YFSETQ. V lost 4 bases to trimming and J lost 1 base, with 12 bases between them. CDR3 length: 14 residues. CDR3 coding DNA: TGCGCCAGCAGCAGGGATACAGGGTCCTACGAGCAGTACTTC. Its translation is CASSRDTGSYEQYF.

The rearrangement joins TRBV7-8 to TRBJ1-5; 10 bases are a match to TRBD1. Trimming at V came to 5 bases and at J to 7 bases, leaving 14 bases not matched to a gene. The CDR3 is made up of 17 amino acids. Germline CDR1 and CDR2: SGHVS and FQNEAQ. The CDR3 nucleotides read TGTGCCAGCAGCCTTGACAGGGGGCGAAGGCTAGGGCAGCCCCAGCATTTT. This sequence encodes CASSLDRGRRLGQPQHF.

As regards this clone: A read error may produce the germline difference seen at one junction end. This chain links TRBV30 with TRBJ1-1, with 9 nucleotides matching TRBD1. This CDR3 region has 13 residues. Germline loops: CDR1 GTSNPN, CDR2 SVGIG (reference sequence). In DNA, the CDR3 is TGTGCCTGGAGTATGCGGACAGGGGCCGCTACAGCATTT. As protein: CAWSMRTGAATAF.

The rearrangement links TRBV2 to TRBJ2-7; 10 bases are a match to TRBD1. Germline V lookup: CDR1 SNHLY, CDR2 FYNNEI. This CDR3 comprises 13 residues. Germline trimming cut 6 bases from V and 5 bases from J; bases unmatched to any gene: 4. The CDR3 protein is CASSGDRGNEQYF. CDR3 bases: TGTGCCAGCAGCGGGGACAGGGGAAACGAGCAGTACTTC.

V gene TRBV6-5 combines with J gene TRBJ1-5, with TRBD1 as a possible D gene (6 bases). CDR1 is MNHEY and CDR2 is SVGAGI in the germline V gene. Trimming cost V 2 bases and J 5 bases, with 10 bases left between them. This CDR3 spans 14 amino acids. For the CDR3, the DNA is TGTGCCAGCAGTTACCTACAGGGCTATCAGCCCCAGCATTTT. Its protein is CASSYLQGYQPQHF.

V and J are TRBV28 and TRBJ1-5, with D possibly being TRBD1 (6 bases). Per germline, CDR1 MDHEN and CDR2 SYDVKM. The CDR3 runs 15 residues. V lost 5 bases and J lost 6, with 17 bases in between. DNA of the CDR3: TGTGCCAGCAGTCCGGGCAGGGGACCAAGTCAGCCCCAGCATTTT. This sequence encodes CASSPGRGPSQPQHF.